The 18 T cell receptor beta chains below come from one sample, sequenced in a study of T cell changes during pregnancy in multiple sclerosis. The assay was immunoSEQ multiplex PCR, and TCRdb's table has in-frame clones only and misses some. The sample carries approximately 50,000 clones, approximately 91% recorded once. Sequences were derived from CD8+ T cells from peripheral blood mononuclear cells, sampled after pregnancy. These receptors were obtained from a female donor with multiple sclerosis, enrolled in a pregnancy study.

J is TRBJ1-5 and V is TRBV4-1; D possibly corresponds to TRBD1 (5 bases). CDR1 MGHRA and CDR2 YSYEKL come from the germline V gene. The V end lost 0 bases, the J end lost 5 bases, and 17 bases lay between the germline ends. The CDR3 is 17 residues long. Here the CDR3 reads CASSQDPAPTGYQPQHF. Here the CDR3 DNA reads TGCGCCAGCAGCCAAGACCCCGCCCCAACAGGATATCAGCCCCAGCATTTT.

The chain joins TRBV6-1 to TRBJ2-1; maybe TRBD2 (6 bases). V lost 3 bases to trimming and J lost 1 base, with 10 bases between them. The CDR3 length is 15 residues. Germline V gene sequence: CDR1 MNHNS, CDR2 SASEGT. The CDR3 loop reads CASSDEAGSYNEQFF. Here the CDR3 DNA reads TGTGCCAGCAGTGATGAGGCGGGGTCCTACAATGAGCAGTTCTTC.

The chain employs TRBV7-3 and TRBJ1-6; D remains ambiguous. The ends were cut back, 2 bases at V and 7 bases at J, with 9 bases in the middle. The CDR3 length is 14 residues. The germline V gene encodes CDR1 SGHTA and CDR2 FQGTGA. CDR3 amino acids: CASSLEDRNSPLHF. The CDR3 bases are TGTGCCAGCAGCTTAGAGGATCGGAATTCACCCCTCCACTTT.

The V gene is TRBV4-1, the J gene TRBJ1-1; D ambiguous. This CDR3 spans 15 amino acids. From germline, CDR1 is MGHRA and CDR2 YSYEKL. V was pared by 3 bases and J by 1 base, with 12 bases between. CDR3 loop: CASSHPQTGNTEAFF. CDR3 sequence (DNA): TGCGCCAGCAGCCATCCTCAAACGGGGAACACTGAAGCTTTCTTT.

This clone was seen a single time. The rearrangement links TRBV9 to TRBJ1-1; 7 bases align to TRBD1. The CDR3 spans 15 residues. Germline V CDR1 and CDR2: SGDLS, YYNGEE. The ends lost 3 bases at V and 1 base at J; junction bases unmatched: 6. The CDR3 DNA reads as TGTGCCAGCAGCGGGCCGACAGGGAAGAACACTGAAGCTTTCTTT. This gives the protein CASSGPTGKNTEAFF.

The chain employs TRBV7-9 and TRBJ1-5, with a possible D match to TRBD1 (6 bases). The CDR3 runs to 15 residues. V gave up 3 bases and J gave up 4 bases, with 13 bases separating them. Germline V gene sequence: CDR1 SEHNR, CDR2 FQNEAQ (reference sequence). The chain's CDR3 is CASSFTGNPNQPQHF. The DNA for the CDR3 is TGTGCCAGCAGCTTCACAGGGAACCCGAATCAGCCCCAGCATTTT.

The chain uses TRBV5-6 and TRBJ2-7, with a tentative D call TRBD1 (5 bases). The germline gives CDR1 SGHDT, CDR2 YYEEEE. The CDR3 runs 16 residues. V was trimmed by 0 bases and J by 5 bases, leaving 18 bases between them. In nucleotides, the CDR3 is TGTGCCAGCAGCTTGGATTCCCCCAGGGTGAGCCACGAGCAGTACTTC. The encoded protein is CASSLDSPRVSHEQYF. The variable domain in full, completed from reference TRBV5-6 and TRBJ2-7, reads DAGVTQSPTHLIKTRGQQVTLRCSPKSGHDTVSWYQQALGQGPQFIFQYYEEEERQRGNFPDRFSGHQFPNYSSELNVNALLLGDSALYLCASSLDSPRVSHEQYFGPGTRLTVT.

The chain couples TRBV5-4 to TRBJ1-2; a possible D gene is TRBD1 (6 bases). V was trimmed by 0 bases and J by 2 bases, leaving 8 bases between them. The CDR3 has 14 amino acids. CDR1 is SGHNT and CDR2 is YYREEE in the germline V gene (reference sequence). CDR3 loop: CASSLDRANYGYTF. The CDR3 nucleotides are TGTGCCAGCAGCTTGGACAGGGCCAACTATGGCTACACCTTC.

This clone was seen only a few times. The CDR3 loop reads CASSSPTSGGERKQFF. The CDR3 DNA sequence: TGTGCCAGCAGTAGCCCGACTAGCGGGGGGGAGAGAAAGCAGTTCTTC. The V gene is TRBV2, the J gene TRBJ2-1; 14 nucleotides align to TRBD2. CDR3 length equals 16 residues. Germline V gene data show CDR1 as SNHLY and CDR2 as FYNNEI. Germline trimming cut 5 bases from V and 11 bases from J; bases unmatched to any gene: 11.

This clone was found once. This rearrangement joins TRBV9 to TRBJ1-3; 8 positions agree with TRBD1. The CDR3 consists of 22 residues. From germline, CDR1 is SGDLS and CDR2 YYNGEE. V shed 0 bases and J 0 bases; nucleotides not matched to a gene: 20. The CDR3 coding sequence is TGTGCCAGCAGCGTAGAGAACCAACAGGGGGTAAACCCTCACTACTCTGGAAACACCATATATTTT. This translates into CASSVENQQGVNPHYSGNTIYF. Based on the CDR3 plus reference TRBV9 and TRBJ1-3, the full variable domain is DSGVTQTPKHLITATGQRVTLRCSPRSGDLSVYWYQQSLDQGLQFLIQYYNGEERAKGNILERFSAQQFPDLHSELNLSSLELGDSALYFCASSVENQQGVNPHYSGNTIYFGEGSWLTVV.

V and J are TRBV29-1 and TRBJ1-2; D gene uncertain. The CDR3 is 16 residues long. CDR1 and CDR2 (germline): SQVTM, ANQGSEA. Trimming removed 3 bases at V and 3 bases at J, with 20 bases between. For the CDR3, the DNA is TGCAGCGTTGAGGGGTGGCAGGACTTTATCCACTATGGCTACACCTTC. Translating it yields CSVEGWQDFIHYGYTF. The variable domain in full, completed from reference TRBV29-1 and TRBJ1-2, reads SAVISQKPSRDICQRGTSLTIQCQVDSQVTMMFWYRQQPGQSLTLIATANQGSEATYESGFVIDKFPISRPNLTFSTLTVSNMSPEDSSIYLCSVEGWQDFIHYGYTFGSGTRLTVV.

The chain uses TRBV2 and TRBJ2-7; TRBD2 aligns across 7 bases. V lost 7 bases and J lost 4; bases outside the gene matches: 7. Germline V gene data show CDR1 as SNHLY and CDR2 as FYNNEI. The CDR3 loop spans 13 amino acids. The CDR3 DNA reads as TGTGCCAGCATGGGGGGGGGTTTGTACGAGCAGTACTTC. This codes for CASMGGGLYEQYF.

The rearrangement joins TRBV5-1 to TRBJ1-1; no clear D. This CDR3 contains 14 residues. The ends were cut back, 0 bases at V and 5 bases at J, with 11 bases in the middle. From germline, CDR1 is SGHRS and CDR2 YFSETQ. The CDR3 region is CASSLDVSGTEAFF. CDR3 nucleotide sequence: TGCGCCAGCAGCTTGGATGTTTCGGGGACTGAAGCTTTCTTT.

V and J are TRBV2 and TRBJ1-3; weak D call: TRBD1 (5 bases). V lost 6 bases to trimming and J lost 2 bases, with 17 bases between them. The germline V gene has CDR1 SNHLY and CDR2 FYNNEI. The CDR3 covers 16 residues. CDR3 DNA sequence: TGTGCCAGCAGCCCAATGGGGGGGGTACCTGGAAACACCATATATTTT. This gives the protein CASSPMGGVPGNTIYF.

The chain uses TRBV9 and TRBJ1-5; D unresolved. The germline V and J ends were trimmed by 4 bases and 0 bases, with 8 bases remaining between them. Germline V gives CDR1 SGDLS, CDR2 YYNGEE. The CDR3 spans 14 residues. The CDR3 DNA sequence: TGTGCCAGCAGCCCCCCGGGTAGCAATCAGCCCCAGCATTTT. It codes for CASSPPGSNQPQHF. The whole variable domain, remainder taken from reference TRBV9 and TRBJ1-5, is DSGVTQTPKHLITATGQRVTLRCSPRSGDLSVYWYQQSLDQGLQFLIQYYNGEERAKGNILERFSAQQFPDLHSELNLSSLELGDSALYFCASSPPGSNQPQHFGDGTRLSIL.

The chain recombines TRBV29-1 with TRBJ2-3; 7 bases are shared with TRBD1. The germline gives CDR1 SQVTM, CDR2 ANQGSEA. After removal of 1 base from V and 1 base from J, the junction contained 5 bases not matched to a gene. CDR3 length: 15 residues. The CDR3 reads CSVEGSGQGTDTQYF. The CDR3 DNA reads as TGCAGCGTTGAAGGTTCCGGACAGGGCACAGATACGCAGTATTTT.

This clone was picked up one time. V usage is TRBV10-3 and J usage is TRBJ2-3, with 14 bases lining up with TRBD2. Looked up from germline, CDR1 is ENHRY and CDR2 is SYGVKD. The CDR3 runs 15 residues. V trimming: 6 bases; J trimming: 5 bases; junction bases outside the gene matches: 4. CDR3 region: CAIRTSGGARDTQYF. The CDR3 bases are TGTGCCATCAGGACTAGCGGGGGGGCCCGAGATACGCAGTATTTT.

As regards this clone: At one of its ends the junction is not consistent with the germline gene, which may arise from a read error. This chain joins TRBV19 and TRBJ1-1; tentative D call: TRBD1 (6 bases). Germline CDR1 LNHDA, CDR2 SQIVND (reference sequence). The CDR3 consists of 13 residues. The CDR3 DNA sequence: TGTGCCAGTAGTATAGGGGCAGGACAGCTATTCCGTTTT. Translating it yields CASSIGAGQLFRF.